The clone carrying this T cell receptor beta chain is a singleton in its sample. No antigen is known for it. The germline gives CDR1 SEHNR, CDR2 FQNEAQ (reference sequence). V dropped 3 bases and J dropped 7; count of bases not matched to a gene: 11. The CDR3 is made up of 16 amino acids. These data originate in a study of graft-versus-host responses after intestinal transplantation. The repertoire was sequenced with immunoSEQ multiplex PCR; TCRdb's copy has only in-frame clones and lacks some. This table holds around 50,000 clones, 89% found once. Study conclusions and caveats: Recipient marrow held GvH clones, some first seen in ileum or blood.

The chain uses TRBV7-9 and TRBJ2-1; 8 nucleotides agree with TRBD2. Sample: unstimulated CD4+ T cells sorted from spleen or lymph node cells, taken before transplant. This sequence was found in a human donor who was the organ donor for an intestinal transplant. The DNA of the CDR3 is TGTGCCAGCAGCTTCGGGGGTAGCGGGAATCAAAATGAGCAGTTCTTC. Residues: CASSFGGSGNQNEQFF.